This entry describes one T cell receptor (beta chain). Its target is unknown. V shed 1 base and J shed 1 base, with 8 bases lying between them. Germline V gives CDR1 SGHTA, CDR2 FQGNSA. This CDR3 spans 15 amino acids. 60 Vbeta and 13 Jbeta primers were used in PCR. Method: immunoSEQ multiplex PCR; TCRdb's copy keeps in-frame clones and lacks some. This sample carries fewer than 110,000 clones, around 76% of them seen once, and the ten largest clones take around 2.1%. These data come from a study of cytomegalovirus exposure and HLA in healthy donors. Overall study findings and caveats: Immune exposure information comprised only CMV serostatus. Most TCR sequences proved rare, with some public TCRs found in many donors.

What was sequenced was PBMCs. This clonotype was sampled from a man in his late teens or twenties in good health and CMV-seronegative. The V gene is TRBV7-2, the J gene TRBJ1-3; D remains unclear. The DNA of the CDR3 is TGTGCCAGCAGCTTAGACGGAGGGTCTGGAAACACCATATATTTT. It specifies CASSLDGGSGNTIYF.